This T cell receptor (beta chain) was obtained from a study of cytotoxic CD8 clonotypes in ibrutinib-treated CLL. Study overall: By median roughly 62 months, around twelve had progressed and around 14 stayed remitted; responses had been 2 complete and about 24 partial. Collecting the response samples happened after a median roughly 13 months of treatment, with a range of 6 to 36. Study-wide points: The study found baseline clonality above age-matched healthy donors, tracking circulating CD8+ T-cell counts.

Concerning this clone itself: Its antigen is unidentified.

This table comes from immunoSEQ multiplex PCR, and its TCRdb copy is limited to in-frame clones, with some not included. The sample lists more than 70,000 clones; around 75% were seen once. Trimming at V came to 5 bases and at J to 7 bases, leaving 7 bases not matched to a gene. CDR1 and CDR2 (germline): LNHDA, SQIVND (reference sequence). This CDR3 comprises 14 residues. The rearrangement joins TRBV19 to TRBJ2-4, with 8 bases lining up with TRBD1. The sequence came from a human donor with chronic lymphocytic leukemia. Specimen: PBMCs, collected after 12 months of ibrutinib treatment. CDR3 region: CASSPGTGANIQYF. The CDR3 DNA is TGTGCCAGTAGTCCCGGGACAGGTGCTAACATTCAGTACTTC.